These T cell receptor beta chains were read from a single sample in a study of T-cell memory formation after mild COVID-19. TCRdb reprocessed the 5' RACE reads via MiXCR and lists one record per CDR3 protein. This sample has about 430,000 distinct CDR3 sequences, with around 24% found just once. Sequenced input: PBMCs or a T cell subset sorted from them (not recorded which). These receptors originate from an adult woman who had mild COVID-19 (a few samples of this study predate the infection). Cell type and time point are not known. Each CDR3 is given with its conserved first and last residue. D genes are given only for firm matches. A clone size is listed for some rows: how often the clone was seen (once, few, many), or a class if it is expanded.

CDR3	DNA	J	size	V	D
CASSLGGTGSDYGYTF	TGTGCCAGCAGTTTAGGGGGGACAGGGTCGGACTATGGCTACACCTTC	TRBJ1-2	NA	TRBV12-3/TRBV12-4	TRBD1
CASSFGDRVREQFF	TGTGCCAGCAGCTTCGGGGACAGGGTTCGTGAGCAGTTCTTC	TRBJ2-1	few	TRBV7-2	TRBD1
CASSLAGSLGYTF	TGTGCCAGCAGTTTAGCGGGATCCCTGGGCTACACCTTC	TRBJ1-2	NA	TRBV12-3/TRBV12-4	NA
CATSSGQNYEQYF	TGTGCCACCAGCTCGGGACAAAACTACGAGCAGTACTTC	TRBJ2-7	NA	TRBV24-1	NA
CASSPDRYEQYF	TGTGCCAGCAGCCCCGACCGGTACGAGCAGTACTTC	TRBJ2-7	NA	TRBV7-6	NA
CAISAPELGNTIYF	TGTGCCATCAGTGCTCCGGAACTTGGAAACACCATATATTTT	TRBJ1-3	NA	TRBV10-3	NA
CSAYRPGTAYSGNTIYF	TGCAGTGCTTATCGTCCCGGGACAGCGTACTCTGGAAACACCATATATTTT	TRBJ1-3	once	TRBV20-1	TRBD1
CASSVSTVAHEQYF	TGTGCCAGCAGCGTCTCCACAGTAGCGCACGAGCAGTACTTC	TRBJ2-7	NA	TRBV9	NA
CSAWNDRNTEAFF	TGCAGTGCCTGGAACGACAGGAACACTGAAGCTTTCTTT	TRBJ1-1	NA	TRBV20-1	NA
CASSPLEAGGRGGYTF	TGTGCCAGCAGCCCTCTAGAAGCAGGGGGTAGAGGTGGCTACACCTTC	TRBJ1-2	NA	TRBV7-6	TRBD1
CASSSPGLRSSGANVLTF	TGTGCCAGCAGTTCGCCGGGACTCAGAAGCTCTGGGGCCAACGTCCTGACTTTC	TRBJ2-6	NA	TRBV12-3/TRBV12-4	NA
CASSSSGWGNEQFF	NA	TRBJ2-1	NA	TRBV12-3/TRBV12-4	NA
CASSLGRYNSPLHF	TGTGCCAGCAGCTTGGGACGGTATAATTCACCCCTCCACTTT	TRBJ1-6	NA	TRBV7-9	NA
CASSVRQGYTEAFF	TGCGCCAGCAGCGTACGACAGGGTTACACTGAAGCTTTCTTT	TRBJ1-1	few	TRBV5-1	TRBD1
CASSSGNEETQYF	TGTGCCAGCAGCTCGGGTAATGAGGAGACCCAGTACTTC	TRBJ2-5	few	TRBV11-2	NA
CAISESGLADTNEQFF	TGTGCCATCAGTGAGTCGGGACTAGCGGACACCAATGAGCAGTTCTTC	TRBJ2-1	many	TRBV10-3	TRBD2
CSARAGTGHTEAFF	TGCAGTGCTAGAGCCGGGACAGGTCACACTGAAGCTTTCTTT	TRBJ1-1	NA	TRBV20-1	TRBD1
CASSQGLAGEPGELFF	TGTGCCAGCAGCCAGGGACTAGCGGGAGAGCCCGGGGAGCTGTTTTTT	TRBJ2-2	few	TRBV4-2	TRBD2
CASSHEQGVTGYEQYF	TGTGCCAGCAGCCATGAACAGGGGGTCACGGGGTACGAGCAGTACTTC	TRBJ2-7	NA	TRBV14	TRBD1
CASSVSTGGEQYF	TGTGCCAGCAGCGTATCGACAGGGGGCGAGCAGTACTTC	TRBJ2-7	few	TRBV9	TRBD1
CSVEKQPGRRETQYF	TGCAGCGTTGAAAAACAGCCAGGACGACGGGAGACCCAGTACTTC	TRBJ2-5	NA	TRBV29-1	NA
CASSKMWAKDEQFF	TGTGCCAGCAGTAAAATGTGGGCCAAGGATGAGCAGTTCTTC	TRBJ2-1	many	TRBV7-3	NA
CASSLMGTDNYGYTF	TGTGCCAGCAGCTTAATGGGGACAGACAACTATGGCTACACCTTC	TRBJ1-2	few	TRBV7-2	TRBD1
CASSFQPGQGAGGANVLTF	TGTGCCAGCAGTTTCCAACCGGGACAGGGGGCAGGGGGGGCCAACGTCCTGACTTTC	TRBJ2-6	many	TRBV6-5	TRBD1
CATTGTGSRGTEAFF	TGTGCCACAACCGGGACAGGGAGTCGTGGCACTGAAGCTTTCTTT	TRBJ1-1	NA	TRBV24-1	TRBD1
CASSPGQKDNEQFF	TGTGCCAGCAGCCCAGGTCAGAAAGACAATGAGCAGTTCTTC	TRBJ2-1	few	TRBV9	NA
CASSQEDLAGVSKQYF	TGTGCCAGCAGCCAAGAAGACCTAGCGGGTGTGTCTAAGCAGTACTTC	TRBJ2-7	once	TRBV14	TRBD2
CASRRGTDTQYF	TGTGCCAGCAGAAGAGGCACAGATACGCAGTATTTT	TRBJ2-3	many	TRBV12-3/TRBV12-4	NA
CASSQEITGELFF	TGTGCCAGCAGCCAGGAGATCACCGGGGAGCTGTTTTTT	TRBJ2-2	few	TRBV4-2	NA
CSVPTGLGYTF	TGCAGTGTCCCGACGGGCCTTGGCTACACCTTC	TRBJ1-2	NA	TRBV20-1	NA
CASSPGQGNYEQYF	TGTGCCAGCAGTCCGGGACAGGGGAACTACGAGCAGTACTTC	TRBJ2-7	once	TRBV6-5	TRBD1
CSVDRDTETQYF	TGCAGCGTTGACCGGGACACTGAGACCCAGTACTTC	TRBJ2-5	few	TRBV29-1	NA
CASSGGSGEGETQYF	TGTGCCAGCAGTGGGGGGAGCGGGGAGGGAGAGACCCAGTACTTC	TRBJ2-5	NA	TRBV28	TRBD2
CASSLTAQNNQPQHF	TGTGCCAGCAGCTTGACTGCGCAGAACAATCAGCCCCAGCATTTT	TRBJ1-5	NA	TRBV7-2	NA
CASSLWTTSPEAFF	TGTGCCAGCAGCTTATGGACGACGAGCCCTGAAGCTTTCTTT	TRBJ1-1	few	TRBV11-2	NA
CSARASDPSNYGYTF	TGCAGTGCTAGGGCAAGTGACCCATCTAACTATGGCTACACCTTC	TRBJ1-2	few	TRBV20-1	NA
CASSRSRQGSQRNNEQFF	TGTGCCAGCAGCCGGTCCAGGCAGGGGTCCCAAAGAAACAATGAGCAGTTCTTC	TRBJ2-1	NA	TRBV5-6	NA
CASSYSSGNPDSYEQYF	TGTGCCAGCAGTTACTCCTCGGGGAACCCTGACAGTTACGAGCAGTACTTC	TRBJ2-7	NA	TRBV6-5	NA
CASNHLPDVSTEAFF	TGTGCCAGCAACCACCTCCCGGACGTGTCCACTGAAGCTTTCTTT	TRBJ1-1	NA	TRBV9	NA
CATSRDKGVSSYEQYF	TGTGCCACCAGCAGAGATAAGGGGGTGAGCTCCTACGAGCAGTACTTC	TRBJ2-7	NA	TRBV15	NA
CASSSEPDSGGYSWQPQHF	TGTGCCAGCAGTTCCGAGCCAGACAGTGGAGGCTATTCGTGGCAGCCCCAGCATTTT	TRBJ1-5	few	TRBV6-6	NA
CASSGEGSGNSPLHF	TGTGCCAGCTCCGGGGAGGGCTCGGGTAATTCACCCCTCCACTTT	TRBJ1-6	few	TRBV6-1	NA
CASSYATPGISEKLFF	TGTGCCAGCAGTTACGCGACCCCAGGGATAAGTGAAAAACTGTTTTTT	TRBJ1-4	NA	TRBV6-5	NA
CATMTGGTGELFF	TGTGCCACCATGACGGGGGGCACCGGGGAGCTGTTTTTT	TRBJ2-2	few	TRBV24-1	TRBD2
CASSLTRWGAGEQFF	TGCGCCAGCAGCCTCACCAGGTGGGGGGCAGGCGAGCAGTTCTTC	TRBJ2-1	NA	TRBV4-3	NA
CASSLQGSQPQHF	TGTGCCAGCAGCTTACAAGGTAGTCAGCCCCAGCATTTT	TRBJ1-5	few	TRBV11-2	NA
CASSPDRVSEQFF	TGTGCCAGCAGCCCGGACAGGGTCAGTGAGCAGTTCTTC	TRBJ2-1	NA	TRBV11-3	TRBD1
CASSIPTGLAKNIQYF	TGTGCCAGTAGTATCCCGACAGGCCTAGCCAAAAACATTCAGTACTTC	TRBJ2-4	NA	TRBV19	NA
CSARVVLWGSYEQYF	TGCAGTGCTAGAGTTGTCTTATGGGGGAGCTACGAGCAGTACTTC	TRBJ2-7	NA	TRBV20-1	NA
CASSQGEGLAGGQETQYF	TGTGCCAGCAGCCAAGGTGAGGGACTAGCGGGAGGACAAGAGACCCAGTACTTC	TRBJ2-5	once	TRBV3-1	TRBD2